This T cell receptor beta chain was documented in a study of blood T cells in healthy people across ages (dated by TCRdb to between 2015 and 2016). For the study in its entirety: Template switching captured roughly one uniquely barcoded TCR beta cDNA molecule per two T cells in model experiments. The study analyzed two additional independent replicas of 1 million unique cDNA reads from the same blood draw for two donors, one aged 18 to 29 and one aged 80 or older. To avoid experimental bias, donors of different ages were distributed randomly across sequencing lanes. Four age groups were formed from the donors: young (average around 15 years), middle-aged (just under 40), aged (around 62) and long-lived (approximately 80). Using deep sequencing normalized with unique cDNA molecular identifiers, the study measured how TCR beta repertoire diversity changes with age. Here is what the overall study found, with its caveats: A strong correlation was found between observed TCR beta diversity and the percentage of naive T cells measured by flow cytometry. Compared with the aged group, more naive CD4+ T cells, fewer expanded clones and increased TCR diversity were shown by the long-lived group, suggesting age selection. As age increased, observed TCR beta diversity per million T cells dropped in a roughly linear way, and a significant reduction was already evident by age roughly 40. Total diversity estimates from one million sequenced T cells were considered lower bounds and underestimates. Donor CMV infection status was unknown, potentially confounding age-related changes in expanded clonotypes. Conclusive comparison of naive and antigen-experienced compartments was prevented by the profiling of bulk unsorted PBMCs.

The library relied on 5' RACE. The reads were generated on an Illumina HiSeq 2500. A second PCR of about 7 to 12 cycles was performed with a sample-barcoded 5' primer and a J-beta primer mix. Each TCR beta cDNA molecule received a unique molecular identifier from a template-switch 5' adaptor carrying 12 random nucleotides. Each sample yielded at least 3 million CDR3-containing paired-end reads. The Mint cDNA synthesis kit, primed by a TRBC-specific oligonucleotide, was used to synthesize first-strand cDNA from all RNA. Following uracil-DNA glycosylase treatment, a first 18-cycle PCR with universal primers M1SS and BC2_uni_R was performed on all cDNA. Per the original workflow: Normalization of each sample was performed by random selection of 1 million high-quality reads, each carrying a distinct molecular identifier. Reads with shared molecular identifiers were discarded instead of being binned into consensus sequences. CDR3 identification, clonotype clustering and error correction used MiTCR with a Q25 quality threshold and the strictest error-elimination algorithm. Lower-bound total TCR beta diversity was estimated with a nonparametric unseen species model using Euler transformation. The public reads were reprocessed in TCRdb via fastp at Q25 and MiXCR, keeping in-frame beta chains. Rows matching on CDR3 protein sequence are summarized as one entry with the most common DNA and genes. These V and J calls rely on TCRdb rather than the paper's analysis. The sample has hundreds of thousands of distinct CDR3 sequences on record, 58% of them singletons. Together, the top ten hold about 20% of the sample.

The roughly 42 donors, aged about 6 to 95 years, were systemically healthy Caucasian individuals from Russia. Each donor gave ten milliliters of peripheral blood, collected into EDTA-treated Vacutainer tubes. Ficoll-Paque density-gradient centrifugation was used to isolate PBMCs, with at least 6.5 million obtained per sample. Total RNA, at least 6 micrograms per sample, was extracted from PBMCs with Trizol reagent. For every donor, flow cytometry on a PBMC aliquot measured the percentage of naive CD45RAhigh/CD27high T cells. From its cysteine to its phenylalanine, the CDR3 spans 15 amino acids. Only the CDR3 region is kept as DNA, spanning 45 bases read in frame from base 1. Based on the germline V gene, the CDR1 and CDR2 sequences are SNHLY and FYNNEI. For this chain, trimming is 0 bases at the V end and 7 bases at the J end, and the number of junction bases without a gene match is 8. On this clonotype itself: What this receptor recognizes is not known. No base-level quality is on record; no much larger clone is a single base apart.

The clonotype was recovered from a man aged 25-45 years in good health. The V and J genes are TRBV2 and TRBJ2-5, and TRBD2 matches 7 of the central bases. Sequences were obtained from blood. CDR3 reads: CASSEADITGGTQYF. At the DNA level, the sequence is TGTGCCAGCAGTGAAGCTGACATAACGGGAGGGACCCAGTACTTC.